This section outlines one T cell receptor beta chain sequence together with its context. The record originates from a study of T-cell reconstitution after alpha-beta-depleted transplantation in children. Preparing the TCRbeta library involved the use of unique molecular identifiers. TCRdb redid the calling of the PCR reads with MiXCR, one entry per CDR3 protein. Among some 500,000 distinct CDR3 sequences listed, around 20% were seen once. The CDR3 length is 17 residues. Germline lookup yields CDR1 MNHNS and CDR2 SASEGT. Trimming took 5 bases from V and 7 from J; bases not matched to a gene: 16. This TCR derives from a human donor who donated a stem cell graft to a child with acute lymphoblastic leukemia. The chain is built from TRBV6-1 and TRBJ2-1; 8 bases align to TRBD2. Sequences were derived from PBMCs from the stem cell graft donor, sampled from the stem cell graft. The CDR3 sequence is CASSPLPQAGVTNEQFF. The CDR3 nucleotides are TGTGCCAGCAGTCCACTCCCACAAGCGGGAGTAACAAATGAGCAGTTCTTC.